This T cell receptor beta chain was observed in a study of T cell clones after liver transplantation. As for the study in general: HCV positivity affected three of eight recipients; the rest lacked autoimmune or viral indications.

The repertoire was sequenced with immunoSEQ multiplex PCR; TCRdb's copy has only in-frame clones and lacks some. The table records about 16,000 clones, approximately 86% of them present only once. Trimming stripped 6 bases from V and 8 bases from J, with 22 bases between. This CDR3 is 15 amino acids long. Germline V gives CDR1 MNHEY, CDR2 SMNVEV (reference sequence). The origin of this receptor is a human patient who received a liver transplant. A subset of T cells may come from the graft donor. The sample here was CD8+ T cells from blood, taken 45 to 50 months after liver transplant. The rearrangement links TRBV27 to TRBJ1-2; D not resolved. DNA for the CDR3: TGTGCCAGCAGGGGTTTGTTCGTGCCAGCGGGGGGCTACACCTTC. Translating it yields CASRGLFVPAGGYTF.